This TCR beta chain was profiled in a study of cytomegalovirus exposure and HLA in healthy donors. Study details: One earlier analysis, a look at approximately 190 million T cells, found almost 120 million unique TCR beta sequences.

Notes on the study in general: A reported reduction in N-insertions relative to the 666-donor mean was seen in an Asian-associated ancestry cluster in a later analysis.

For this clone: Its antigen is not identified.

The PCR had 60 Vbeta and 13 Jbeta primers. The table came from immunoSEQ multiplex PCR; TCRdb's copy has only in-frame clones and leaves some out. This table has 180,000 or so clones, around a tenth appearing once. The sample taken for sequencing was PBMCs. The sequence derives from a woman younger than 45 in good health and CMV-seropositive.

The DNA of the CDR3 is TGTGCCTGGAGAGGGGGAAAGCTACGGCAGATAGCTTTCTTT. Protein product: CAWRGGKLRQIAFF. This chain connects TRBV30 to TRBJ1-1; D may be TRBD1 (6 bases). Germline lookup yields CDR1 GTSNPN and CDR2 SVGIG (reference sequence). This CDR3 is built from 14 residues. Trimming pared 3 bases from V and 10 bases from J, leaving 21 bases between.